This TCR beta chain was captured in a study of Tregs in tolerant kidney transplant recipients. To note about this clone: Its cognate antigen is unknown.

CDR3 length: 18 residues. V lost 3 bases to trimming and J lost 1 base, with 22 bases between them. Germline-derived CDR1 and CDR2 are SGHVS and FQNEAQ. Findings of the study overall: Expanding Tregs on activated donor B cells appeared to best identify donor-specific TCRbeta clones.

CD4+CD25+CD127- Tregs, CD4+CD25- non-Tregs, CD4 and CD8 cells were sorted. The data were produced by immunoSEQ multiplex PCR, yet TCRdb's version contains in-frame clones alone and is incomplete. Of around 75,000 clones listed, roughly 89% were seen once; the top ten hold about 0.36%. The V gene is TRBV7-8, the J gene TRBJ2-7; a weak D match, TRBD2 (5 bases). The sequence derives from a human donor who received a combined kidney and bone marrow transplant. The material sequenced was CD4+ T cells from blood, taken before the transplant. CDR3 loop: CASSFMPMLQAVSYEQYF. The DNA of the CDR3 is TGTGCCAGCAGCTTTATGCCTATGCTCCAAGCGGTTTCCTACGAGCAGTACTTC.